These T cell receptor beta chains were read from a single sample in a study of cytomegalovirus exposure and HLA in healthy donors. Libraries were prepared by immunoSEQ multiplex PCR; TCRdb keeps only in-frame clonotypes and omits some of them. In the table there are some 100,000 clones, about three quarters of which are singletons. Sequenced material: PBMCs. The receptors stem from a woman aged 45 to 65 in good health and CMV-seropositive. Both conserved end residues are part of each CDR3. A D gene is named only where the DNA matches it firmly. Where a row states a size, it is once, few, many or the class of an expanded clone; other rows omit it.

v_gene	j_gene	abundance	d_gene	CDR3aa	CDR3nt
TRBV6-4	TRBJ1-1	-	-	CASSEGAHTEAFF	TGTGCCAGCAGTGAAGGGGCCCACACTGAAGCTTTCTTT
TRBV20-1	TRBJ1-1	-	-	CSAGGDTEAFF	TGCAGTGCTGGGGGGGACACTGAAGCTTTCTTT
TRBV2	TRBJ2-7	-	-	CASSAGSEQYF	TGTGCCAGCAGCGCAGGTTCGGAGCAGTACTTC
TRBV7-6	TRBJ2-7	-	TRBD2	CASSASGNGYEQYF	TGTGCCAGCAGCGCAAGCGGGAACGGTTACGAGCAGTACTTC
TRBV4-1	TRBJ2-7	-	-	CASSQDQGSYEQYF	TGCGCCAGCAGCCAAGATCAGGGGTCGTACGAGCAGTACTTC
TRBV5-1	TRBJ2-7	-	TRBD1	CASSLEVRTGVTYEQYF	TGCGCCAGCAGCTTGGAGGTGCGGACAGGGGTCACCTACGAGCAGTACTTC
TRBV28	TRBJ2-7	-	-	CASRPLNYEQYF	TGTGCCAGCAGACCCCTAAACTACGAGCAGTACTTC
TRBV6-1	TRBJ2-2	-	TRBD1	CASSEALTGSGELFF	TGTGCCAGCAGTGAAGCGCTGACAGGGTCCGGGGAGCTGTTTTTT
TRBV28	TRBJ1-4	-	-	CASRTAGQIQNEKLFF	TGTGCCAGCAGAACCGCCGGACAGATTCAAAATGAAAAACTGTTTTTT
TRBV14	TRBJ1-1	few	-	CASSQDAGMRGWTSEAFF	TGTGCCAGCAGCCAAGATGCGGGCATGCGGGGGTGGACAAGTGAAGCTTTCTTT
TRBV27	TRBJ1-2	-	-	CASSYSGRPNYGYTF	TGTGCCAGCAGTTATAGCGGCCGACCTAACTATGGCTACACCTTC
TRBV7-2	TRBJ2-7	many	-	CASSSKGGVSSYEQYF	TGTGCCAGCAGCTCCAAGGGAGGAGTAAGCTCCTACGAGCAGTACTTC
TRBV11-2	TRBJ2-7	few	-	CASSLSPLNEQYF	TGTGCCAGCAGCTTATCCCCACTGAACGAGCAGTACTTC
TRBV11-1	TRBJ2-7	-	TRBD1	CASSFGTAEVEYF	TGTGCCAGCAGCTTCGGGACAGCTGAAGTGGAGTACTTC
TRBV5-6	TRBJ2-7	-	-	CASKVRRSSYEQYF	TGTGCCAGCAAAGTTCGGCGGAGCTCCTACGAGCAGTACTTC
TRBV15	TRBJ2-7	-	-	CATSPDLGRGSYEQYF	TGTGCCACCAGCCCAGATTTGGGAAGAGGGTCCTACGAGCAGTACTTC
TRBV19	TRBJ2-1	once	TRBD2	CASSGMPGTSGYPYNEQFF	TGTGCCAGTAGTGGAATGCCCGGGACTAGCGGATACCCGTACAATGAGCAGTTCTTC
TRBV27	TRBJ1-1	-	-	CASLPGRRSGRTEAFF	TGTGCCAGCTTACCTGGTCGGAGGTCCGGGAGAACTGAAGCTTTCTTT
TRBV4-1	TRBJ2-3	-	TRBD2	CASSPLAGGLTDTQYF	TGCGCCAGCAGCCCGCTGGCGGGAGGGCTGACAGATACGCAGTATTTT
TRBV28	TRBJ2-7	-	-	CASTTPSGLTYEQYF	TGTGCCAGCACTACCCCTTCGGGACTTACCTACGAGCAGTACTTC
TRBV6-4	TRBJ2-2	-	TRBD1	CASSSHRGGNTGELFF	TGTGCCAGCAGCTCCCACAGGGGCGGGAACACCGGGGAGCTGTTTTTT
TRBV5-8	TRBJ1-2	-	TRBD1	CASSSPGQGGYGYTF	TGTGCCAGCAGCTCTCCGGGACAGGGTGGCTATGGCTACACCTTC
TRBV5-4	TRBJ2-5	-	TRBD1	CASSLYRGEETQYF	TGTGCCAGCAGCTTGTACAGGGGAGAAGAGACCCAGTACTTC
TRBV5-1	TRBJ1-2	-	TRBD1	CASSSRVPGQGGYGYTF	TGCGCCAGCAGCTCTCGAGTCCCCGGACAGGGCGGCTATGGCTACACCTTC